A single sample gave rise to the 28 T cell receptor beta chains below, sequenced in a study of T cell responses to AZD1222 COVID-19 vaccine. Clones were sequenced by immunoSEQ multiplex PCR, and TCRdb holds only the in-frame ones, with some missing. Of approximately 150,000 clones in the sample, 85% to 95% were seen once. Here the sequenced sample was peripheral blood, taken on day 0 of AZD1222 vaccination. The receptor source for this set is an adult in good health.

The chain uses TRBV25-1 and TRBJ2-2; 9 nucleotides match TRBD1. Germline assignment: CDR1 MGHDK and CDR2 SYGVNS. The CDR3 extends over 14 amino acids. Losses at the gene ends were 8 bases for V and 4 bases for J; bases not matched to a gene: 5. CDR3 bases: TGTGCCAGCGGAGGGACAGGGATCACCGGGGAGCTGTTTTTT. Translating it yields CASGGTGITGELFF.

The sample holds one count of this clone. The chain joins TRBV4-1 to TRBJ2-2; possibly TRBD2 for D (7 bases). Germline CDR1 and CDR2: MGHRA and YSYEKL. This CDR3 region has 15 residues. V lost 2 bases and J lost 4, with 11 bases in between. The CDR3 sequence is CASSQRGGGTGELFF. DNA for the CDR3: TGCGCCAGCAGCCAAAGGGGGGGAGGCACCGGGGAGCTGTTTTTT.

This clone was recorded once. The chain is built from TRBV2 and TRBJ1-5, with D unresolved. CDR1 is SNHLY, CDR2 FYNNEI, per germline. The CDR3 consists of 15 residues. Trimming stripped 6 bases from V and 4 bases from J, with 16 bases between. CDR3 sequence: CASRKSPGSNQPQHF. DNA for the CDR3: TGTGCCAGCAGAAAGTCCCCGGGGTCTAATCAGCCCCAGCATTTT.

In its sample, this clone was seen once. CDR3 residues: CASGISYEQYF. The CDR3 nucleotides are TGTGCCAGCGGGATCTCCTACGAGCAGTACTTC. V usage is TRBV12-3 or TRBV12-4 and J usage is TRBJ2-7; unclear D gene. CDR3 length: 11 residues. V was shortened by 8 bases and J by 0 bases, with 5 bases between the two germline ends.

The rearrangement joins TRBV30 to TRBJ2-3; weak D call: TRBD1 (6 bases). The germline V gene has CDR1 GTSNPN and CDR2 SVGIG (reference sequence). V lost 4 bases, J lost 3 bases, and 20 bases lay in between. This CDR3 is built from 16 residues. The CDR3 region is CAWTLGYGTSTDTQYF. The CDR3 nucleotides read TGTGCCTGGACGTTAGGGTACGGGACATCTACAGATACGCAGTATTTT.

J is TRBJ1-2 and V is TRBV5-6; tentative D call: TRBD1 (6 bases). Germline V gene data show CDR1 as SGHDT and CDR2 as YYEEEE. The ends were cut back, 4 bases at V and 4 bases at J, with 20 bases in the middle. The length of the CDR3 is 16 residues. The CDR3 nucleotides read TGTGCCAGCAGCCTCCCCTGGGGGGCCCAAGTCTATGGCTACACCTTC. Translation gives CASSLPWGAQVYGYTF.

The table lists this clone with a count of one. This rearrangement joins TRBV9 to TRBJ2-7; D perhaps matches TRBD2 (6 bases). From germline, CDR1 is SGDLS and CDR2 YYNGEE. The length of the CDR3 is 15 residues. The germline V and J ends were trimmed by 6 bases and 7 bases, with 23 bases remaining between them. The CDR3 region has the DNA TGTGCCAGCACCTCACCCCACGCCGGGGGATGGGAGCAGTACTTC. Residues: CASTSPHAGGWEQYF. Based on the CDR3 plus reference TRBV9 and TRBJ2-7, the full variable domain is DSGVTQTPKHLITATGQRVTLRCSPRSGDLSVYWYQQSLDQGLQFLIQYYNGEERAKGNILERFSAQQFPDLHSELNLSSLELGDSALYFCASTSPHAGGWEQYFGPGTRLTVT.

The chain recombines TRBV9 with TRBJ2-7; no clear D. Trimming took 0 bases from V and 6 from J, leaving 7 bases between them. CDR1 and CDR2 (germline): SGDLS, YYNGEE. The CDR3 spans 12 residues. DNA for the CDR3: TGTGCCAGCAGCGTAGCCGGGCGCGAGCAGTACTTC. Translated, it gives CASSVAGREQYF.

This rearrangement joins TRBV30 to TRBJ1-1; no reliable D call. V lost 4 bases to trimming and J lost 3 bases, with 18 bases between them. The CDR3 is 15 residues long. The germline gives CDR1 GTSNPN, CDR2 SVGIG (reference sequence). Here the CDR3 DNA reads TGTGCCTGGACCCGAGTCGACCTCGCGGACACTGAAGCTTTCTTT. This translates into CAWTRVDLADTEAFF. Full variable domain (remainder filled in from reference TRBV30 and TRBJ1-1): SQTIHQWPATLVQPVGSPLSLECTVEGTSNPNLYWYRQAAGRGLQLLFYSVGIGQISSEVPQNLSASRPQDRQFILSSKKLLLSDSGFYLCAWTRVDLADTEAFFGQGTRLTVV.

The chain recombines TRBV7-2 with TRBJ2-1; D is unclear. The germline V gene encodes CDR1 SGHTA and CDR2 FQGNSA. The CDR3 spans 12 residues. V lost 1 base to trimming and J lost 11 bases, with 9 bases between them. CDR3 in DNA: TGTGCCAGCAGCTTAGAGTGGAACAAGCAGTTCTTC. It yields the protein CASSLEWNKQFF.

This chain uses TRBV7-9 with TRBJ2-3; 12 bases fit TRBD2. The CDR3 consists of 14 residues. Germline CDR1 is SEHNR and CDR2 is FQNEAQ (reference sequence). CDR3 loop: CGWRASGRADTQYF. The DNA of the CDR3 is TGTGGCTGGCGGGCTAGCGGGAGGGCAGATACGCAGTATTTT.

The chain links TRBV12-5 to TRBJ2-3; D is unresolved. CDR3 length: 14 amino acids. CDR1 and CDR2 from the germline V gene are LGHNT and FRNRAP. The V end lost 6 bases, the J end lost 3 bases, and 13 bases lay between the germline ends. CDR3 nucleotide sequence: TGTGCTAGTGGGTCGACGTGGCCAACAGATACGCAGTATTTT. Residues: CASGSTWPTDTQYF.

This sequence joins TRBV5-4 and TRBJ1-5; D remains ambiguous. With 1 base removed from V and 2 bases from J, the gap between germline ends came to 13 bases. The CDR3 covers 16 residues. CDR1 and CDR2 from the germline V gene are SGHNT and YYREEE (reference sequence). CDR3 in DNA: TGTGCCAGCAGCTTGCATCCGAGTGAGGGCAATCAGCCCCAGCATTTT. Amino acid sequence: CASSLHPSEGNQPQHF.

The chain couples TRBV10-2 to TRBJ1-5; 7 bases map to TRBD1. V was pared by 7 bases and J by 6 bases, with 6 bases of the junction left unmatched. The germline CDR1 and CDR2 sequences are WSHSY and SAAADI. CDR3 length equals 13 residues. The DNA of the CDR3 is TGCGCCAGCACTGACAGGGCCGGTCAGCCCCAGCATTTT. This sequence encodes CASTDRAGQPQHF.

The chain employs TRBV7-2 and TRBJ2-7; D is perhaps TRBD1 (5 bases). There are 13 residues in the CDR3. CDR1 is SGHTA and CDR2 is FQGNSA in the germline V gene. V was pared by 1 base and J by 3 bases, with 7 bases between. The CDR3 spells CASSLEQGYEQYF. In nucleotides, the CDR3 is TGTGCCAGCAGCTTAGAGCAGGGCTACGAGCAGTACTTC.

The chain joins TRBV7-9 to TRBJ1-3, with D unresolved. This CDR3 region has 14 residues. CDR1 and CDR2 (germline): SEHNR, FQNEAQ (reference sequence). V lost 1 base and J 1 base, leaving 5 bases between the germline ends. The CDR3 DNA is TGTGCCAGCAGCTTAGGGTCTTCTGGAAACACCATATATTTT. Residues: CASSLGSSGNTIYF.

The chain joins TRBV5-1 to TRBJ1-4; the D gene is possibly TRBD1 (6 bases). CDR1 and CDR2 (germline): SGHRS, YFSETQ. V was shortened by 2 bases and J by 2 bases, with 10 bases between the two germline ends. This CDR3 spans 15 amino acids. DNA for the CDR3: TGCGCCAGCAGCTTTGAGGGGGTCACTAATGAAAAACTGTTTTTT. It yields the protein CASSFEGVTNEKLFF.

This clone was seen only once. This chain links TRBV15 with TRBJ2-5, with 8 positions matching TRBD1. Looked up from germline, CDR1 is LNHNV and CDR2 is YYDKDF (reference sequence). With 0 bases clipped from V and 5 bases from J, the junction kept 8 bases outside the gene matches. The CDR3 runs to 16 residues. This chain's CDR3 is CATSRDGPGGAETQYF. CDR3 nucleotides: TGTGCCACCAGCAGAGATGGGCCAGGGGGCGCGGAGACCCAGTACTTC.

The chain uses TRBV10-2 and TRBJ2-1, with D tentatively TRBD1 (7 bases). The germline CDR1 and CDR2 sequences are WSHSY and SAAADI. The germline V and J ends were trimmed by 3 bases and 7 bases, with 16 bases remaining between them. The CDR3 extends over 15 amino acids. Here the CDR3 DNA reads TGCGCCAGCAGTGACCGGAGGGGGCGCAGGAATGAGCAGTTCTTC. Translated: CASSDRRGRRNEQFF.

The CDR3 reads CASTGAGTKESYTF. CDR3 coding DNA: TGTGCCAGCACGGGAGCCGGGACAAAGGAAAGCTACACCTTC. This rearrangement joins TRBV2 to TRBJ1-2; tentatively, D is TRBD1 (6 bases). This CDR3 has 14 amino acids. The ends were cut back, 7 bases at V and 9 bases at J, with 21 bases in the middle. Germline loops: CDR1 SNHLY, CDR2 FYNNEI.

Details on this clone: Other DNA sequences within the sample encode an identical CDR3. The chain couples TRBV28 to TRBJ1-3, with no clear D. Germline V gene data show CDR1 as MDHEN and CDR2 as SYDVKM. CDR3 length: 14 amino acids. V was shortened by 0 bases and J by 1 base, with 4 bases between the two germline ends. CDR3 region: CASSLWGSGNTIYF. The CDR3, as DNA: TGTGCCAGCAGTTTATGGGGGTCTGGAAACACCATATATTTT.

This chain joins TRBV11-2 and TRBJ2-1, with 11 bases fitting TRBD2. V gave up 5 bases and J gave up 4 bases; unmatched junction bases: 7. From germline, CDR1 is SGHAT and CDR2 FQNNGV. The CDR3 runs to 16 residues. CDR3 amino acids: CASSTLAGGSYNEQFF. For the CDR3, the DNA is TGTGCCAGCAGCACCCTAGCGGGGGGCTCGTACAATGAGCAGTTCTTC.

Note on this clone: The same CDR3 can be traced to other DNA sequences in this sample. The CDR3 is CASSLGQIMNTEAFF. For the CDR3, the DNA is TGTGCCAGCAGCTTGGGGCAGATCATGAACACTGAAGCTTTCTTT. This chain uses TRBV5-6 with TRBJ1-1; D is unresolved. The germline CDR1 and CDR2 sequences are SGHDT and YYEEEE. V was trimmed by 0 bases and J by 0 bases, leaving 9 bases between them. The CDR3 contains 15 residues.

As DNA, the CDR3 is TGTGCCACCAGCAGAGTTCAGGAGGTGAACACTGAAGCTTTCTTT. It yields the protein CATSRVQEVNTEAFF. This sequence joins TRBV15 and TRBJ1-1; D not certain. V was pared by 1 base and J by 0 bases, with 9 bases between. The germline V gene has CDR1 LNHNV and CDR2 YYDKDF (reference sequence). This CDR3 spans 15 amino acids.

The CDR3: CASSDRVGQPQHF. The CDR3, as DNA: TGTGCCAGCAGTGACAGGGTTGGACAGCCCCAGCATTTT. V gene TRBV6-1 combines with J gene TRBJ1-5, with D possibly TRBD1 on 5 matching bases. Trimming pared 3 bases from V and 7 bases from J, leaving 10 bases between. The CDR3 consists of 13 residues. Germline CDR1 MNHNS, CDR2 SASEGT.

The chain links TRBV4-3 to TRBJ1-3; D may be TRBD1 (5 bases). V was clipped by 1 base and J by 4 bases, with 17 bases between them. Germline-derived CDR1 and CDR2 are LGHNA and YSLEER. CDR3 size: 17 residues. The CDR3 region is CASSQGLTGTYGNTIYF. In nucleotides, the CDR3 is TGCGCCAGCAGCCAAGGATTAACCGGGACTTACGGAAACACCATATATTTT.

V gene TRBV18 combines with J gene TRBJ2-1; 7 nucleotides match TRBD1. CDR1 and CDR2 (germline): KGHSH, LQKENI. This CDR3 is 13 amino acids long. Trimming removed 4 bases from V and 7 bases from J; junction bases left unmatched: 4. CDR3 DNA: TGTGCCAGCTCACGGGACAGACTAAATGAGCAGTTCTTC. It is translated as CASSRDRLNEQFF.

V is TRBV14 and J is TRBJ1-2, with D possibly TRBD1 on 5 matching bases. Trimming stripped 4 bases from V and 5 bases from J, with 11 bases between. Looked up from germline, CDR1 is SGHDN and CDR2 is FVKESK. This CDR3 spans 13 amino acids. CDR3 loop: CASSRARGYGYTF. As DNA, the CDR3 is TGTGCCAGCAGCCGAGCAAGGGGATATGGCTACACCTTC.